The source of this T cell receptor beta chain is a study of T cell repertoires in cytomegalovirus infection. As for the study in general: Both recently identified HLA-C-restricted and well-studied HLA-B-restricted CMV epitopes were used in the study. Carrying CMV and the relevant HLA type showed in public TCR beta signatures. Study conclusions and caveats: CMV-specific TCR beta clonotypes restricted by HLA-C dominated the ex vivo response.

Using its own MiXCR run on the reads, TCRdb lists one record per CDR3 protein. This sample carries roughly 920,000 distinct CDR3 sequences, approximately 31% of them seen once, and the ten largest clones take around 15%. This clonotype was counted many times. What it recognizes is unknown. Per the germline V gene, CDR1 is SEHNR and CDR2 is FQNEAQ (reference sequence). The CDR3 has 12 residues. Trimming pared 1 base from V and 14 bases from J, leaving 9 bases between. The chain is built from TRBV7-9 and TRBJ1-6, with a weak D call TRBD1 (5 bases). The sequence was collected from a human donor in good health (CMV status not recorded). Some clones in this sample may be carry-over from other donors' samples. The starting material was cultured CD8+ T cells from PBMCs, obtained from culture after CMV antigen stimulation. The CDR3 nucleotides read TGTGCCAGCAGCTTAGAGGGGACTGCCCTCCACTTT. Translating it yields CASSLEGTALHF.